Sequencing of this T cell receptor (beta chain) was carried out in a study of T cells expressing NK-cell markers. Across the study: Within the sequenced cohort of eight donors, seven exhibited HCMV seropositivity and one was seronegative.

TCRdb re-called the 5' RACE reads, yielding one record per CDR3 amino acid sequence without DNA. The table for this sample gives about 460,000 distinct CDR3 sequences. Regarding the study as a whole: In about 6 donors, dominant CD3+CD56+NKG2C+ clonotypes ranked among the top 10 CD8+ clonotypes.

Concerning this clonotype: Antigen unknown.

This CDR3 is built from 14 residues. Germline CDR1 and CDR2: SGHRS and YFSETQ. The chain is built from TRBV5-1 and TRBJ2-1; absent DNA, TCRdb's TRBD2 call cannot be checked. The sequence came from a woman aged 45-65 years in good health. The sequencing input was blood T cells: a sorted CD56 or NKG2C T cell subset, CD4+ or CD8+ T cells, or bulk PBMC T cells (not recorded which). CDR3 loop: CASRKGTSGTEQFF.